What follows are 8 T cell receptor beta chains derived from one specimen sequenced in a study of blood T cells in healthy people across ages. It was with a sample-barcoded 5' primer and a J-beta primer mix that a second PCR of roughly 7 to 11 cycles was run. TCRdb independently ran MiXCR on the 5' RACE reads; one entry per CDR3 protein. The sample consists of about 970,000 distinct CDR3 sequences, around 54% of them appearing once. The specimen sequenced was blood. These receptors were taken from a woman aged 60-75 years in good health.

In this sample, this clonotype turned up a few times. The V and J genes are TRBV7-8 and TRBJ2-5; D remains ambiguous. Germline CDR1 is SGHVS and CDR2 is FQNEAQ. The CDR3 sequence is 14 residues long. V lost 1 base, J lost 4 bases, and 10 bases lay in between. The CDR3 loop is CASSLETDSETQYF. CDR3 nucleotides: TGTGCCAGCAGCTTAGAGACCGATTCAGAGACCCAGTACTTC.

This clonotype showed up just a few times. This sequence joins TRBV28 and TRBJ2-4; tentatively, D is TRBD1 (6 bases). The germline V gene encodes CDR1 MDHEN and CDR2 SYDVKM. This CDR3 comprises 14 residues. The germline V and J ends were trimmed by 4 bases and 11 bases, with 18 bases remaining between them. CDR3 residues: CASSSRNLQGVQYF. The CDR3 DNA sequence: TGTGCCAGCAGTTCACGCAATCTACAGGGAGTTCAGTACTTC. Combining the CDR3 with reference TRBV28 and TRBJ2-4 gives the whole variable domain DVKVTQSSRYLVKRTGEKVFLECVQDMDHENMFWYRQDPGLGLRLIYFSYDVKMKEKGDIPEGYSVSREKKERFSLILESASTNQTSMYLCASSSRNLQGVQYFGAGTRLSVL.

The CDR3 region has the DNA TGCAGTGCTAGAATCCCCGGGACACGAGGCTACGAGCAGTACTTC. This sequence encodes CSARIPGTRGYEQYF. The V gene is TRBV20-1, the J gene TRBJ2-4, with D possibly being TRBD1 (6 bases). The end of the DNA aligns better with TRBJ2-7, so the J call may be wrong. The CDR3 contains 15 residues. From germline, CDR1 is DFQATT and CDR2 SNEGSKA (reference sequence).

The chain is built from TRBV20-1 and TRBJ2-5; D remains ambiguous. The CDR3 runs 14 residues. Trimming shortened V by 5 bases and J by 0 bases, and 13 bases separated the two germline ends. CDR1 is DFQATT, CDR2 SNEGSKA, per germline (reference sequence). The CDR3 nucleotides are TGCAGTGCTCGAGTCCTGAAGTACCAAGAGACCCAGTACTTC. Translated, it gives CSARVLKYQETQYF.

The chain employs TRBV29-1 and TRBJ2-1, with D possibly being TRBD1 (5 bases). Trimming left V 6 bases short and J 10 bases short, with 16 bases between. The CDR3 spans 12 residues. Germline loops: CDR1 SQVTM, CDR2 ANQGSEA. CDR3: CSVAVTGSEQFF. DNA for the CDR3: TGCAGCGTCGCTGTTACAGGTTCCGAGCAGTTCTTC.

The chain combines TRBV3-1 with TRBJ1-5, with unresolved D. The CDR3 has 16 residues. Trimming cost V 0 bases and J 8 bases, with 17 bases left between them. Germline V gene lookup returns CDR1 LGHDT and CDR2 YNNKEL (reference sequence). The CDR3 sequence: CASSQDGKGGIKPQHF. The CDR3 bases are TGTGCCAGCAGCCAAGATGGGAAGGGAGGCATCAAGCCCCAGCATTTT.

V is TRBV28 and J is TRBJ2-7; 7 bases are a match to TRBD1. Per the germline V gene, CDR1 is MDHEN and CDR2 is SYDVKM. The CDR3 has 14 residues. Trimming at V came to 6 bases and at J to 3 bases, leaving 8 bases not matched to a gene. The CDR3 sequence: CASSNPGQFYEQYF. In nucleotides, the CDR3 is TGTGCCAGCAGCAACCCGGGACAGTTCTACGAGCAGTACTTC. Using reference TRBV28 and TRBJ2-7 for the parts outside the CDR3, the full variable domain is DVKVTQSSRYLVKRTGEKVFLECVQDMDHENMFWYRQDPGLGLRLIYFSYDVKMKEKGDIPEGYSVSREKKERFSLILESASTNQTSMYLCASSNPGQFYEQYFGPGTRLTVT.

The gene calls are TRBV3-1 and TRBJ2-3, with no clear D. The CDR3 consists of 17 residues. V was clipped by 4 bases and J by 1 base, with 18 bases between them. Germline-derived CDR1 and CDR2 are LGHDT and YNNKEL (reference sequence). The chain's CDR3 is CASSPEPETPGTDTQYF. CDR3 nucleotides: TGTGCCAGCAGCCCGGAGCCGGAGACCCCCGGCACAGATACGCAGTATTTT.